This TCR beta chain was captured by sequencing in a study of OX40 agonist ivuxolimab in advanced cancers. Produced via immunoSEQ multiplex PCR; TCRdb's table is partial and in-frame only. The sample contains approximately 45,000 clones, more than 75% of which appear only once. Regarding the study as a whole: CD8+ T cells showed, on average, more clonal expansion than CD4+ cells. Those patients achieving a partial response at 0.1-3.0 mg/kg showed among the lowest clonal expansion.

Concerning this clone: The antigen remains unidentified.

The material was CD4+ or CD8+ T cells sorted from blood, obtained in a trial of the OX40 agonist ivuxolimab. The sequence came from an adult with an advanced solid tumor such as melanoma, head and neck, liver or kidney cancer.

The chain's CDR3 is CASSYSPGATNEKLFF. DNA for the CDR3: TGTGCCAGCAGTTACTCTCCCGGGGCCACTAATGAAAAACTGTTTTTT. The V gene is TRBV6-6, the J gene TRBJ1-4, with a weak D call TRBD1 (5 bases). Trimming pared 0 bases from V and 2 bases from J, leaving 10 bases between. The CDR3 length is 16 residues. From germline, CDR1 is MNHNY and CDR2 SVGAGI (reference sequence).